This is a list of T cell receptor beta chains from one sample in a study of blood T cell repertoires in COVID-19. Some clones are missing from TCRdb's copy, which holds only in-frame ones; the method was immunoSEQ multiplex PCR. The repertoire includes under 170,000 clones, approximately 86% of them detected once, and more than 3% sits in the top ten. The sequenced sample consisted of peripheral blood. These receptor sequences come from a man aged 65 to 85 with acute or convalescent COVID-19. Each CDR3 is given with its conserved first and last residue. The D gene is left open where the match is weak.

J gene | D gene | V gene | CDR3 protein
TRBJ2-7 | TRBD1 | TRBV3-1/TRBV3-2 | CASSLQGVNYEQYF
TRBJ2-3 | TRBD2 | TRBV5-1 | CASSTLGGGTDTQYF
TRBJ2-4 | - | TRBV28 | CASWGMGALAKNIQYF
TRBJ2-1 | TRBD2 | TRBV24-1 | CATSDATSGRGEQFF
TRBJ2-3 | TRBD2 | TRBV7-9 | CASSRGGGTDTQYF
TRBJ2-7 | TRBD1 | TRBV28 | CASSFTGGDYEQYF
TRBJ1-3 | - | TRBV3-1/TRBV3-2 | CASSQGGLGNTIYF
TRBJ2-7 | TRBD2 | TRBV11-3 | CASSPPGGGEQYF
TRBJ2-5 | TRBD1 | TRBV3-1/TRBV3-2 | CASSVRDRVYETQYF
TRBJ2-3 | TRBD2 | TRBV6-5 | CASSGLAASDTQYF
TRBJ2-7 | TRBD1 | TRBV19 | CASSIHLSLTGGRPYEQYF
TRBJ1-1 | - | TRBV19 | CASDRKSPMNTEAFF
TRBJ2-5 | - | TRBV6-5 | CASSTRNQETQYF
TRBJ2-1 | TRBD1 | TRBV7-2 | CASSSGQAPHYNEQFF
TRBJ2-5 | TRBD2 | TRBV28 | CASSPGLGAQYF
TRBJ2-7 | - | TRBV20-1 | CSASSGHQPYEQYF
TRBJ2-7 | TRBD1 | TRBV19 | CASSAGQGLTMEQYF
TRBJ1-1 | TRBD1 | TRBV29-1 | CSVRGQGNVETEAFF
TRBJ2-7 | - | TRBV10-3 | CAISGGEQEGPYEQYF
TRBJ1-1 | TRBD1 | TRBV6-5 | CASSNRGANTEAFF
TRBJ1-5 | - | TRBV19 | CASSTQSDQHF
TRBJ1-4 | - | TRBV11-2 | CASSLGGEANEKLFF
TRBJ2-7 | - | TRBV27 | CASSLIRGSYEQYF
TRBJ2-3 | TRBD2 | TRBV11-2 | CASSLVSSGSTDTQYF
TRBJ1-1 | - | TRBV28 | CASSFTTNTEAFF
TRBJ1-4 | TRBD1 | TRBV30 | CAWSGKGQGNEKLFF
TRBJ2-1 | TRBD2 | TRBV19 | CASSNGLAGGGNEQFF
TRBJ2-5 | - | TRBV30 | CAWNPSGETQYF
TRBJ2-2 | TRBD1 | TRBV19 | CASVDDGTGWHGELFF
TRBJ2-1 | TRBD2 | TRBV7-2 | CASSILAGVDEQFF
TRBJ2-3 | TRBD1 | TRBV29-1 | CSVRDRHSTDTQYF
TRBJ1-2 | TRBD1 | TRBV6-2/TRBV6-3 | CASSSTGRSYGYTF
TRBJ1-1 | - | TRBV9 | CASSVGRVGTEAFF
TRBJ2-3 | - | TRBV5-1 | CASSLGQASNTQYF
TRBJ2-1 | - | TRBV9 | CASSLGNEQFF
TRBJ1-5 | - | TRBV4-2 | CASSQIFGGNQPQHF
TRBJ2-1 | - | TRBV18 | CASSPGGGIDEQFF
TRBJ2-5 | - | TRBV6-2/TRBV6-3 | CASSYRLQETQYF
TRBJ2-5 | TRBD1 | TRBV28 | CASSPPTGAQETQYF
TRBJ2-3 | - | TRBV9 | CASSVAPRGTDTQYF
TRBJ1-4 | TRBD1 | TRBV5-1 | CASSLFGTGNEKLFF
TRBJ1-6 | - | TRBV6-5 | CASRPQGTGNSPLHF
TRBJ2-1 | - | TRBV7-2 | CASSAQGHEQFF
TRBJ2-1 | - | TRBV3-1/TRBV3-2 | CASSQEIRGVLFF
TRBJ2-7 | - | TRBV5-1 | CASSLDGPGEQYF
TRBJ2-7 | TRBD1 | TRBV5-6 | CASSRDRAYEQYF
TRBJ2-7 | - | TRBV9 | CASSPRLAYEQYF
TRBJ2-1 | TRBD2 | TRBV7-3 | CASSLIGRGLGLAGGRGSNEQFF
TRBJ2-5 | - | TRBV18 | CASSPPNGGETQYF
TRBJ2-6 | - | TRBV24-1 | CATSDTGPSGANVLTF
TRBJ2-7 | TRBD2 | TRBV4-3 | CASSQDLAGSYEQYF
TRBJ2-2 | - | TRBV6-1 | CASSEMGAGTGELFF
TRBJ2-7 | TRBD1 | TRBV27 | CASSFTGTGLSEQYF
TRBJ2-3 | - | TRBV5-4 | CASSFGEGETDTQYF
TRBJ2-3 | TRBD1 | TRBV19 | CASKGTGAGTDTQYF
TRBJ2-1 | - | TRBV15 | CATSRQSRRGIYNEQFF
TRBJ2-7 | TRBD2 | TRBV15 | CATSREAGGPHSYEQYF
TRBJ2-1 | - | TRBV2 | CASRERRDSLSSYNEQFF
TRBJ1-1 | TRBD1 | TRBV7-3 | CASSLKGLGTGSVTEAFF